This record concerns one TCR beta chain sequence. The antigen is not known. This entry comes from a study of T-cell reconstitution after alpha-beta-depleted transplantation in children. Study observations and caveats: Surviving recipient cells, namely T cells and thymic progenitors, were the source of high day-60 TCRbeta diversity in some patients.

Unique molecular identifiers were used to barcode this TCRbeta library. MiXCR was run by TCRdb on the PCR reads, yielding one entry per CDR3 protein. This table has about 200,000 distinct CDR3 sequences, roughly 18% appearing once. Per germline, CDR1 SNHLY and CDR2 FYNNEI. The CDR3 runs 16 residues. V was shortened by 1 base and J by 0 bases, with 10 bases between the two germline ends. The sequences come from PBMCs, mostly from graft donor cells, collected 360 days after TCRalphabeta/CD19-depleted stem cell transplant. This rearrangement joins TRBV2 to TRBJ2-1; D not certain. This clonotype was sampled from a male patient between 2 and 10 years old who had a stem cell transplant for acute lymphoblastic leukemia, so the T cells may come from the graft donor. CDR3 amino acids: CASSEESPGSYNEQFF. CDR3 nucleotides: TGTGCCAGCAGTGAAGAGTCCCCGGGCTCCTACAATGAGCAGTTCTTC. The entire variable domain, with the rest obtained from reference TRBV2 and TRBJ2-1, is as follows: EPEVTQTPSHQVTQMGQEVILRCVPISNHLYFYWYRQILGQKVEFLVSFYNNEISEKSEIFDDQFSVERPDGSNFTLKIRSTKLEDSAMYFCASSEESPGSYNEQFFGPGTRLTVL.